This TCR beta chain was obtained from a study of blood T cell repertoires in COVID-19. In the original workflow: Estimation of nucleated cell counts relied on the amplification of reference gene primers. Generated by immunoSEQ multiplex PCR, the TCRdb table keeps only in-frame clones and is missing some. From that table come the V and J calls and clone size; the DNA was used to work out D and trimming. Here the sample spans under 300,000 clones, roughly nine tenths being singletons. Cohort 3 recovery required two negative PCRs, clearance, or symptom resolution. Source material: PBMCs or T cells enriched from blood (not recorded which). The TCR originated in a young woman who had recovered from COVID-19.

The CDR3 reads CASRGQGTYNEQFF. The CDR3 bases are TGTGCCAGCAGGGGACAGGGGACCTACAATGAGCAGTTCTTC. The genes are TRBV6-5 and TRBJ2-1; TRBD1 matches 10 bases. J lost 2 bases, V lost 6 bases, and 1 base had no gene match. Per germline, CDR1 MNHEY and CDR2 SVGAGI. CDR3 length: 14 residues.